These 13 T cell receptor beta chains came from one sample sequenced in a study of CD8+CD57+ T cells in acquired aplastic anemia. The use of genomic DNA as template underpinned the TCR beta VDJ and CDR3 profiling. TCRdb called the reads again in MiXCR, with one record for every CDR3 protein. The table has tens of thousands of distinct CDR3 sequences, over 35% seen once. Material: sorted CD4+, CD8+, or CD8+CD57+ T cells (not recorded which) from PBMCs. These receptors were collected from a human donor in good health, serving as a control.

The J gene is TRBJ2-5, the V gene TRBV9; D perhaps matches TRBD2 (7 bases). Per germline, CDR1 SGDLS and CDR2 YYNGEE. The CDR3 has 14 residues. Trimming left V 0 bases short and J 5 bases short, with 11 bases between. CDR3 region: CASSVGGGLETQYF. In nucleotides, the CDR3 is TGTGCCAGCAGCGTAGGGGGGGGCCTGGAGACCCAGTACTTC.

This clonotype was counted ten times or more. The chain recombines TRBV20-1 with TRBJ2-7; possible D gene TRBD1, 6 bases. Germline assignment: CDR1 DFQATT and CDR2 SNEGSKA (reference sequence). V was shortened by 3 bases and J by 1 base, with 10 bases between the two germline ends. This CDR3 spans 13 amino acids. The CDR3 sequence: CSARKDRSYEQYF. In DNA, the CDR3 is TGCAGTGCTAGGAAAGACAGGTCCTACGAGCAGTACTTC.

The rearrangement uses TRBV13 and TRBJ2-1; the match to TRBD2 covers 11 bases. This CDR3 spans 18 amino acids. Germline CDR1 reads PRHDT; CDR2 reads FYEKMQ (reference sequence). V was pared by 4 bases and J by 0 bases, with 8 bases of the junction left unmatched. CDR3 protein: CASSSRLAGTLSYNEQFF. DNA for the CDR3: TGTGCCAGCAGCTCAAGACTAGCGGGGACCCTCTCCTACAATGAGCAGTTCTTC.

The genes are TRBV19 and TRBJ2-3, with D possibly TRBD2 on 5 matching bases. CDR3 length: 13 amino acids. V was shortened by 4 bases and J by 2 bases, with 7 bases between the two germline ends. Looked up from germline, CDR1 is LNHDA and CDR2 is SQIVND (reference sequence). CDR3 region: CASSNRDTDTQYF. The CDR3 DNA reads as TGTGCCAGTAGTAACCGGGACACAGATACGCAGTATTTT.

The chain combines TRBV25-1 with TRBJ2-3; tentative D call: TRBD1 (5 bases). This CDR3 contains 15 residues. From germline, CDR1 is MGHDK and CDR2 SYGVNS. Trimming took 7 bases from V and 4 from J, leaving 18 bases between them. The CDR3: CASTSVRVRPDTQYF. The DNA of the CDR3 is TGTGCCAGCACCTCCGTCAGGGTGCGTCCAGATACGCAGTATTTT.

This clonotype was seen many times. V usage is TRBV12-3 or TRBV12-4 and J usage is TRBJ1-6, with D possibly being TRBD1 (5 bases). The CDR3 has 13 amino acids. The CDR3 coding sequence is TGTGCGACCTGTTGGGGGGTACGATCACCCCTCCACTTT. Its protein is CATCWGVRSPLHF.

The gene calls are TRBV10-3 and TRBJ1-1; D is uncertain. From germline, CDR1 is ENHRY and CDR2 SYGVKD. Trimming left V 6 bases short and J 2 bases short, with 10 bases between. The CDR3 is 13 residues long. The CDR3 region has the DNA TGTGCCATCAGGACGGACGGCAACACTGAAGCTTTCTTT. Protein sequence: CAIRTDGNTEAFF.

The chain recombines TRBV12-3 or TRBV12-4 with TRBJ1-1, with 8 bases matching TRBD1. CDR3 length equals 14 residues. Unmatched junction bases numbered 5, after V lost 1 base and J lost 7 bases. The CDR3 nucleotides are TGTGCCAGCAGTTTAGAGGACAGGGAGCTTGAAGCTTTCTTT. Its translation: CASSLEDRELEAFF.

At least ten counts were recorded for this clonotype. This sequence joins TRBV6-6 and TRBJ1-2, with a weak D call TRBD1 (5 bases). The CDR3 consists of 13 residues. The V end lost 2 bases, the J end lost 7 bases, and 11 bases lay between the germline ends. Germline V gives CDR1 MNHNY, CDR2 SVGAGI (reference sequence). CDR3 residues: CASSYEGLGGYTF. In nucleotides, the CDR3 is TGTGCCAGCAGTTACGAGGGGCTCGGTGGCTACACCTTC.

The chain couples TRBV10-3 to TRBJ2-1; 10 bases are shared with TRBD2. The CDR3 spans 15 residues. V lost 4 bases, J lost 6 bases, and 6 bases stayed unmatched. Germline CDR1 is ENHRY and CDR2 is SYGVKD. CDR3: CAISAGLAITNEQFF. In DNA form, the CDR3 reads TGTGCCATCAGTGCGGGACTAGCGATTACCAATGAGCAGTTCTTC.

The gene calls are TRBV6-4 and TRBJ2-1, with 8 bases lining up with TRBD2. The CDR3 runs 15 residues. Looked up from germline, CDR1 is MRHNA and CDR2 is SNTAGT. Trimming at V came to 0 bases and at J to 4 bases, leaving 2 bases not matched to a gene. CDR3 residues: CASSDSGTSYNEQFF. DNA for the CDR3: TGTGCCAGCAGTGACTCGGGGACTAGTTACAATGAGCAGTTCTTC.

CDR3 sequence reads: CSVEGQGVRGYTF. The CDR3 DNA is TGCAGCGTTGAGGGACAGGGAGTACGTGGCTACACCTTC. The V and J genes are TRBV29-1 and TRBJ1-2; 9 bases are shared with TRBD1. The CDR3 totals 13 residues. The V gene's germline CDR1 is SQVTM and CDR2 ANQGSEA. V shed 3 bases and J 7 bases; nucleotides not matched to a gene: 6. Drawing the rest from reference TRBV29-1 and TRBJ1-2, the complete variable domain is SAVISQKPSRDICQRGTSLTIQCQVDSQVTMMFWYRQQPGQSLTLIATANQGSEATYESGFVIDKFPISRPNLTFSTLTVSNMSPEDSSIYLCSVEGQGVRGYTFGSGTRLTVV.

The chain links TRBV24-1 to TRBJ1-2; D is perhaps TRBD1 (6 bases). CDR1 is KGHDR, CDR2 SFDVKD, per germline. This CDR3 is built from 13 residues. Trimming pared 10 bases from V and 0 bases from J, leaving 11 bases between. The CDR3 is CATSAGANYGYTF. In DNA form, the CDR3 reads TGTGCCACTTCCGCAGGGGCTAACTATGGCTACACCTTC.